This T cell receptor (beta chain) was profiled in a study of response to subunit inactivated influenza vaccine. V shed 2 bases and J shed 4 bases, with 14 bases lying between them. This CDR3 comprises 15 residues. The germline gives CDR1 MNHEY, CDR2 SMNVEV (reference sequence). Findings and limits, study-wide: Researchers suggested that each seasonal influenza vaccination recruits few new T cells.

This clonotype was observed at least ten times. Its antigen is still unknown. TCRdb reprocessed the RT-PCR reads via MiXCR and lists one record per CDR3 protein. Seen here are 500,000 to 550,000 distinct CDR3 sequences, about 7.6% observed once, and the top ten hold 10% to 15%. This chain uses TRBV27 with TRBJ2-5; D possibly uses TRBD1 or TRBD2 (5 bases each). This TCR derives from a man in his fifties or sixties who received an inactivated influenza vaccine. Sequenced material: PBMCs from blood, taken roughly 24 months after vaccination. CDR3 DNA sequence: TGTGCCAGCAGTTTAGGGGACGGAGCAAGAGAGACCCAGTACTTC. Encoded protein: CASSLGDGARETQYF.